This TCR beta chain was identified in a study of metastatic and nonmetastatic thyroid tumors. Patients were all untreated before their thyroid surgery. As concerns this clone: Antigen unknown.

TCRdb used MiXCR to call clones anew from the PCR reads. Among 60,000 or so clones, just under 30% were seen once, and the ten largest hold about 16%. Germline CDR1 is DFQATT and CDR2 is SNEGSKA (reference sequence). CDR3 length: 14 residues. Trimming left V 7 bases short and J 1 base short, with 16 bases between. Study outcomes and limitations: It was reportedly found that TCR beta diversity was significantly higher in malignant thyroid tumors than in benign nodules, a difference seen in both blood and tumor samples.

V usage is TRBV20-1 and J usage is TRBJ1-1; a weak D match, TRBD1 (5 bases). This TCR derives from a female donor with papillary thyroid cancer or a benign thyroid nodule (not recorded which). Some clones in this sample may be carry-over from other donors' samples. Sequencing was done on a sample of blood. The CDR3 DNA follows: TGCAGTGGTACAGGCGGAGCTGGGAACACTGAAGCTTTCTTT. This encodes CSGTGGAGNTEAFF.